This entry lists 20 T cell receptor beta chains sequenced from one sample in a study of regulatory T cells in long-lasting Graves disease. Libraries of TCR beta came from iRepertoire HTBI primers plus Arm-PCR of CDR3 regions. TCRdb redid the calling of the multiplex PCR reads with MiXCR, one entry per CDR3 protein. The sample has under 500,000 distinct CDR3 sequences; less than 25% are singletons. The time point is: persistent/refractory GD, antithyroid drugs over 5 years with positive TRAb. There was RNA extracted from PBMCs, and the TCR library was made from it. The sequences come from peripheral blood mononuclear cells (PBMCs), collected when the disease was refractory, from a patient treated with antithyroid drugs. Source of these receptors: a female donor with Graves disease.

The rearrangement uses TRBV12-3 or TRBV12-4 and TRBJ1-6, with 10 bases matching TRBD1. Trimming at V came to 4 bases and at J to 9 bases, leaving 6 bases not matched to a gene. The length of the CDR3 is 15 residues. CDR3: CASSWGQGTVSPLHF. The CDR3 coding sequence is TGTGCCAGCAGTTGGGGACAGGGGACAGTTTCACCCCTCCACTTT.

This clonotype was found a few times. The CDR3 DNA follows: TGTGCCAGCAGCTTAGGCACCTTACAGGGGAAGAACACTGAAGCTTTCTTT. It is translated as CASSLGTLQGKNTEAFF. The chain combines TRBV7-2 with TRBJ1-1; 7 nucleotides line up with TRBD1. With 1 base clipped from V and 1 base from J, the junction kept 9 bases outside the gene matches. Germline loops: CDR1 SGHTA, CDR2 FQGNSA. The CDR3 has 17 residues.

This clonotype was detected ten times or more. V is TRBV7-2 and J is TRBJ2-7; D is unclear. Germline assignment: CDR1 SGHTA and CDR2 FQGNSA. This CDR3 comprises 12 residues. The V end lost 5 bases, the J end lost 2 bases, and 7 bases lay between the germline ends. In DNA form, the CDR3 reads TGTGCCAGCAGCCTCGCACCCTACGAGCAGTACTTC. This codes for CASSLAPYEQYF.

This clonotype was counted ten times or more. The chain uses TRBV12-3 or TRBV12-4 and TRBJ2-7; 13 bases are a match to TRBD2. CDR3 size: 14 residues. Trimming at V came to 9 bases and at J to 2 bases, leaving 4 bases not matched to a gene. CDR3 region: CASGLAGETYEQYF. The CDR3 nucleotides read TGTGCCAGTGGACTAGCGGGAGAGACCTACGAGCAGTACTTC.

This clonotype was observed at least ten times. CDR3: CASSDLTGLPGRNIQYF. CDR3 nucleotides: TGTGCCAGCAGTGATTTGACGGGACTACCTGGGCGAAACATTCAGTACTTC. This chain uses TRBV2 with TRBJ2-4, with TRBD2 matching 7 bases. Germline values: CDR1 SNHLY, CDR2 FYNNEI. The CDR3 loop spans 17 amino acids. The trim removed 3 bases at V and 6 bases at J, leaving 14 bases unmatched.

This clonotype was picked up many times. The chain has TRBV27 and TRBJ1-1, with 10 positions matching TRBD1. J lost 5 bases, V lost 4 bases, and 4 bases had no gene match. This CDR3 spans 14 amino acids. The germline CDR1 and CDR2 sequences are MNHEY and SMNVEV (reference sequence). The CDR3 protein is CASSSDRGRTEAFF. The CDR3 DNA sequence: TGTGCCAGCAGTTCGGACAGGGGGAGAACTGAAGCTTTCTTT.

This chain joins TRBV28 and TRBJ2-7; 7 bases line up with TRBD2. The CDR3 has 15 residues. Germline V CDR1 and CDR2: MDHEN, SYDVKM. V shed 5 bases and J 0 bases; nucleotides not matched to a gene: 7. The CDR3 DNA follows: TGTGCCAGCAGTCAAGCGGGGCTGAGCTCCTACGAGCAGTACTTC. Translated, it gives CASSQAGLSSYEQYF.

This clonotype was counted a few times. The V call is TRBV10-3, the J call TRBJ1-6; tentative D call: TRBD1 (5 bases). The V end was cut by 3 bases, the J end by 10 bases, with 13 bases between. CDR1 ENHRY and CDR2 SYGVKD come from the germline V gene. The CDR3 length is 14 residues. Written as DNA, the CDR3 is TGTGCCATCAGTGATGCAGGGACGCGGTCACCCCTCCACTTT. Its protein is CAISDAGTRSPLHF.

V and J are TRBV3-1 and TRBJ1-2; possibly TRBD1 for D (6 bases). CDR1 and CDR2 (germline): LGHDT, YNNKEL (reference sequence). V lost 11 bases to trimming and J lost 3 bases, with 13 bases between them. The CDR3 has 12 residues. The CDR3 DNA reads TGTGCCGCCAGGGGTCCGGACTATGGCTACACCTTC. Residues: CAARGPDYGYTF.

The chain employs TRBV5-1 and TRBJ2-2, with 10 bases aligning to TRBD2. The germline V gene encodes CDR1 SGHRS and CDR2 YFSETQ. This CDR3 is 16 amino acids long. Unmatched junction bases numbered 9, after V lost 5 bases and J lost 5 bases. The CDR3 DNA reads as TGCGCCAGCAGGGTCGGCCTAGCGGGAGCTACCGGGGAGCTGTTTTTT. It specifies CASRVGLAGATGELFF.

This clonotype was observed a few times. V is TRBV6-4 and J is TRBJ2-7; D perhaps matches TRBD2 (7 bases). Trimming stripped 5 bases from V and 0 bases from J, with 23 bases between. The length of the CDR3 is 18 residues. The germline V gene encodes CDR1 MRHNA and CDR2 SNTAGT. CDR3 region: CASSYGLAEGGPSYEQYF. The CDR3 DNA is TGTGCCAGCAGTTACGGGCTAGCGGAGGGGGGGCCCTCCTACGAGCAGTACTTC.

The chain combines TRBV27 with TRBJ1-1; possible D gene TRBD1, 5 bases. Germline V lookup: CDR1 MNHEY, CDR2 SMNVEV (reference sequence). V lost 5 bases and J 8 bases, leaving 12 bases between the germline ends. The CDR3 covers 12 residues. In nucleotides, the CDR3 is TGTGCCAGCAGTGGGCAGGGCCGGGAAGCTTTCTTT. Translated: CASSGQGREAFF.

This clonotype has at least ten counts. J is TRBJ2-5 and V is TRBV7-8; 7 nucleotides agree with TRBD1. The length of the CDR3 is 14 residues. The germline gives CDR1 SGHVS, CDR2 FQNEAQ. The V and J ends lost 5 bases and 5 bases, in that order; junction bases with no gene match: 8. Here the CDR3 reads CASSPGTVRETQYF. The CDR3 DNA sequence: TGTGCCAGCAGCCCGGGGACAGTCCGGGAGACCCAGTACTTC.

The chain joins TRBV20-1 to TRBJ2-7; D may be TRBD1 (5 bases). Germline values: CDR1 DFQATT, CDR2 SNEGSKA (reference sequence). Trimming removed 0 bases from V and 5 bases from J, with 23 bases in between. This CDR3 has 17 residues. DNA for the CDR3: TGCAGTGCTAGAGATCTGTCAAAAAGTAGGGGTATCCACGAGCAGTACTTC. Protein product: CSARDLSKSRGIHEQYF.

This clonotype turned up a few times. The chain uses TRBV9 and TRBJ1-2, with a possible D match to TRBD1 (5 bases). Germline CDR1 and CDR2: SGDLS and YYNGEE. Deletions cut 0 bases from V and 4 bases from J, with 22 bases between. CDR3 size: 18 residues. The CDR3 DNA reads as TGTGCCAGCAGCGTAGGTGATAGACTGGGCGAGGACACCTATGGCTACACCTTC. It specifies CASSVGDRLGEDTYGYTF.

This clonotype was seen a few times. The genes are TRBV7-2 and TRBJ2-3; D gene ambiguous. Germline V gives CDR1 SGHTA, CDR2 FQGNSA. V was shortened by 5 bases and J by 4 bases, with 13 bases between the two germline ends. There are 14 residues in the CDR3. The CDR3 bases are TGTGCCAGCAGCCCCACTTGGTTGGCAGATACGCAGTATTTT. This translates into CASSPTWLADTQYF.

The chain is built from TRBV4-3 and TRBJ2-7, with 7 bases identical to TRBD1. V dropped 4 bases and J dropped 3; count of bases not matched to a gene: 9. Germline V gene sequence: CDR1 LGHNA, CDR2 YSLEER. The CDR3 runs to 15 residues. In DNA form, the CDR3 reads TGCGCCAGCAGCCCGGTGAGGACAGGATACTACGAGCAGTACTTC. Its protein product is CASSPVRTGYYEQYF.

This rearrangement joins TRBV13 to TRBJ1-2, with 7 bases identical to TRBD1. Trimming cost V 5 bases and J 5 bases; bases outside gene matches: 8. In germline, CDR1 is PRHDT, CDR2 FYEKMQ (reference sequence). The length of the CDR3 is 14 residues. This chain's CDR3 is CASSIQTGSYGYTF. The CDR3 bases are TGTGCCAGCAGCATACAGACAGGGTCTTATGGCTACACCTTC.

This clonotype showed up just a few times. The gene calls are TRBV18 and TRBJ2-1; 8 bases match TRBD1. The CDR3 has 15 residues. Germline V gene data show CDR1 as KGHSH and CDR2 as LQKENI. Trimming removed 2 bases from V and 4 bases from J; junction bases left unmatched: 4. The CDR3 coding sequence is TGTGCCAGCTCACCAGGTGGGGACAGGTACAATGAGCAGTTCTTC. This encodes CASSPGGDRYNEQFF. Drawing the rest from reference TRBV18 and TRBJ2-1, the complete variable domain is NAGVMQNPRHLVRRRGQEARLRCSPMKGHSHVYWYRQLPEEGLKFMVYLQKENIIDESGMPKERFSAEFPKEGPSILRIQQVVRGDSAAYFCASSPGGDRYNEQFFGPGTRLTVL.

This clonotype has at least ten counts. The chain has TRBV11-2 and TRBJ2-5; a weak D match, TRBD2 (6 bases). This CDR3 is 16 amino acids long. Looked up from germline, CDR1 is SGHAT and CDR2 is FQNNGV. V was clipped by 0 bases and J by 4 bases, with 15 bases between them. CDR3 DNA: TGTGCCAGCAGCTTAGATGGTGGGGGAGCGGGAGAGACCCAGTACTTC. It specifies CASSLDGGGAGETQYF.